A single sample gave rise to the 18 T cell receptor beta chains below, sequenced in a study of cytomegalovirus exposure and HLA in healthy donors. PCR involved 60 Vbeta and 13 Jbeta primers. Here immunoSEQ multiplex PCR was the method, and the copy in TCRdb shows in-frame clones only, minus some. The sample shows under 150,000 clones, 80% of them seen only once. Sequencing was done on a sample of PBMCs. The receptor source for this set is a male donor in good health and CMV-seronegative.

The rearrangement links TRBV2 to TRBJ1-5; D gene uncertain. V lost 3 bases and J lost 2, with 14 bases in between. CDR1 is SNHLY and CDR2 is FYNNEI in the germline V gene. This CDR3 is built from 16 residues. CDR3 protein: CASSDVAGRGNQPQHF. CDR3 bases: TGTGCCAGCAGTGACGTAGCGGGCCGCGGCAATCAGCCCCAGCATTTT.

In this sample, this clone turned up a few times. The chain joins TRBV10-2 to TRBJ2-1; weak D call: TRBD1 (6 bases). The germline V gene has CDR1 WSHSY and CDR2 SAAADI. The length of the CDR3 is 13 residues. V dropped 2 bases and J dropped 5 bases, with 7 bases sitting between them. CDR3 DNA sequence: TGCGCCAGCAGTGAGGGGGGCCACAATGAGCAGTTCTTC. Translated, it gives CASSEGGHNEQFF.

The chain carries TRBV7-3 and TRBJ2-2; possible D gene TRBD1, 6 bases. The CDR3 has 12 amino acids. Deletions cut 6 bases from V and 5 bases from J, with 7 bases between. Germline CDR1 is SGHTA and CDR2 is FQGTGA. CDR3 protein: CASRGGTGELFF. CDR3 sequence (DNA): TGTGCCAGCAGAGGGGGTACCGGGGAGCTGTTTTTT.

The J gene is TRBJ1-2, the V gene TRBV27; D call uncertain. Trimming pared 5 bases from V and 6 bases from J, leaving 19 bases between. From germline, CDR1 is MNHEY and CDR2 SMNVEV (reference sequence). The CDR3 is 15 residues long. The DNA of the CDR3 is TGTGCCAGCAGTGAAACGGAAGGGAGGTCGAATGGCTACACCTTC. Translating gives CASSETEGRSNGYTF.

J is TRBJ2-7 and V is TRBV7-2, with a possible D match to TRBD2 (5 bases). Germline assignment: CDR1 SGHTA and CDR2 FQGNSA. V was clipped by 6 bases and J by 0 bases, with 9 bases between them. The CDR3 covers 13 residues. DNA for the CDR3: TGTGCCAGCAGTTTTGGGAGCTCCTACGAGCAGTACTTC. Translating it yields CASSFGSSYEQYF.

The V and J genes are TRBV6-1 and TRBJ1-3; 7 bases agree with TRBD1. Germline-derived CDR1 and CDR2 are MNHNS and SASEGT. V lost 4 bases to trimming and J lost 0 bases; unmatched junction nucleotides: 6. The CDR3 is 16 residues long. The CDR3 protein is CASSVPGQISGNTIYF. DNA for the CDR3: TGTGCCAGCAGTGTACCGGGACAGATCTCTGGAAACACCATATATTTT.

This clone was counted a single time. CDR3: CASSDTLAGGSNEQFF. In DNA form, the CDR3 reads TGTGCCAGCAGCGACACCCTAGCGGGGGGCTCCAATGAGCAGTTCTTC. The rearrangement links TRBV9 to TRBJ2-1; 11 bases line up with TRBD2. The CDR3 contains 16 residues. After removal of 3 bases from V and 6 bases from J, the junction contained 8 bases not matched to a gene. The germline V gene has CDR1 SGDLS and CDR2 YYNGEE.

This chain uses TRBV5-4 with TRBJ2-7, with 8 bases that match TRBD1. J lost 0 bases, V lost 7 bases, and 3 bases had no gene match. The CDR3 extends over 13 amino acids. Germline CDR1 reads SGHNT; CDR2 reads YYREEE (reference sequence). The CDR3 DNA sequence: TGTGCCAGCGGACAGGGCAACTCCTACGAGCAGTACTTC. Protein: CASGQGNSYEQYF.

The gene calls are TRBV4-2 and TRBJ2-5; tentatively, D is TRBD2 (5 bases). Germline loops: CDR1 LGHNA, CDR2 YNFKEQ. Trimming stripped 4 bases from V and 2 bases from J, with 11 bases between. CDR3 length: 14 residues. The CDR3 coding sequence is TGTGCCAGCAGCCGACACGGCGGGCAAGAGACCCAGTACTTC. Its protein is CASSRHGGQETQYF.

This clone was counted once. The gene calls are TRBV7-6 and TRBJ1-5; D is uncertain. The length of the CDR3 is 9 residues. Trimming stripped 8 bases from V and 9 bases from J, with 5 bases between. The V gene's germline CDR1 is SGHVS and CDR2 FNYEAQ. In DNA, the CDR3 is TGTGCCAGCGCCGGGCCCCAGCATTTT. Protein: CASAGPQHF. The full variable domain, in which reference TRBV7-6 and TRBJ1-5 provide the parts outside the CDR3, is GAGVSQSPRYKVTKRGQDVALRCDPISGHVSLYWYRQALGQGPEFLTYFNYEAQQDKSGLPNDRFSAERPEGSISTLTIQRTEQRDSAMYRCASAGPQHFGDGTRLSIL.

V gene TRBV7-9 combines with J gene TRBJ2-1, with 12 bases aligning to TRBD1. The length of the CDR3 is 14 residues. Per the germline V gene, CDR1 is SEHNR and CDR2 is FQNEAQ (reference sequence). V lost 4 bases to trimming and J lost 7 bases; unmatched junction nucleotides: 2. CDR3 bases: TGTGCCAGCAGCTCGGGACAGGGGGCGAATGAGCAGTTCTTC. Encoded protein: CASSSGQGANEQFF.

The V call is TRBV14, the J call TRBJ1-3; a weak D match, TRBD1 (5 bases). The V and J ends lost 6 bases and 0 bases respectively, with 9 bases between them. Per germline, CDR1 SGHDN and CDR2 FVKESK. CDR3 length equals 14 residues. The CDR3 coding sequence is TGTGCCAGCAGACGGACAAGCTCTGGAAACACCATATATTTT. Protein: CASRRTSSGNTIYF.

The chain uses TRBV7-9 and TRBJ1-1; tentatively, D is TRBD1 (6 bases). CDR3 length: 13 residues. Germline V CDR1 and CDR2: SEHNR, FQNEAQ (reference sequence). The V and J ends lost 5 bases and 8 bases respectively, with 15 bases between them. CDR3 nucleotide sequence: TGTGCCAGCAGCGTAGGTATGGGGACAGAAGCTTTCTTT. This encodes CASSVGMGTEAFF. Variable domain in full (rest from reference TRBV7-9 and TRBJ1-1): DTGVSQNPRHKITKRGQNVTFRCDPISEHNRLYWYRQTLGQGPEFLTYFQNEAQLEKSRLLSDRFSAERPKGSFSTLEIQRTEQGDSAMYLCASSVGMGTEAFFGQGTRLTVV.

The chain couples TRBV28 to TRBJ2-7; the match to TRBD1 covers 9 bases. The V gene's germline CDR1 is MDHEN and CDR2 SYDVKM. Unmatched junction bases numbered 13, after V lost 5 bases and J lost 2 bases. This CDR3 has 17 residues. Written as DNA, the CDR3 is TGTGCCAGCAGTGAATCTGGGACAGGGCGAGGGACCTACGAGCAGTACTTC. Residues: CASSESGTGRGTYEQYF. Looking up the rest from reference TRBV28 and TRBJ2-7 gives the full variable domain: DVKVTQSSRYLVKRTGEKVFLECVQDMDHENMFWYRQDPGLGLRLIYFSYDVKMKEKGDIPEGYSVSREKKERFSLILESASTNQTSMYLCASSESGTGRGTYEQYFGPGTRLTVT.

Concerning this clone itself: At the DNA level, this CDR3 is encoded by other sequences in the same sample as well. The chain combines TRBV2 with TRBJ1-1; 9 positions match TRBD1. Trimming removed 5 bases from V and 5 bases from J; junction bases left unmatched: 6. This CDR3 contains 14 residues. In germline, CDR1 is SNHLY, CDR2 FYNNEI. CDR3 sequence: CASSLGQGVTEAFF. CDR3 coding DNA: TGTGCCAGCAGTTTGGGACAGGGAGTAACTGAAGCTTTCTTT. The full variable domain, with the rest looked up from reference TRBV2 and TRBJ1-1, is EPEVTQTPSHQVTQMGQEVILRCVPISNHLYFYWYRQILGQKVEFLVSFYNNEISEKSEIFDDQFSVERPDGSNFTLKIRSTKLEDSAMYFCASSLGQGVTEAFFGQGTRLTVV.

The chain couples TRBV27 to TRBJ1-1; tentatively, D is TRBD1 (5 bases). V dropped 5 bases and J dropped 1 base, with 11 bases sitting between them. CDR1 and CDR2 from the germline V gene are MNHEY and SMNVEV (reference sequence). The CDR3 totals 14 residues. The CDR3 sequence is CASSPNTGNTEAFF. In DNA form, the CDR3 reads TGTGCCAGCAGTCCCAACACAGGGAACACTGAAGCTTTCTTT.

The rearrangement uses TRBV4-2 and TRBJ2-1; 8 bases are a match to TRBD1. The CDR3 runs 14 residues. V dropped 8 bases and J dropped 4; count of bases not matched to a gene: 7. Per germline, CDR1 LGHNA and CDR2 YNFKEQ. The CDR3 coding sequence is TGTGCCAGCGGACAGGGTCTAGGGTACAATGAGCAGTTCTTC. It yields the protein CASGQGLGYNEQFF.

The chain joins TRBV11-2 to TRBJ1-4; D not certain. Germline assignment: CDR1 SGHAT and CDR2 FQNNGV. Trimming took off 5 bases at V and 6 bases at J, with 10 bases between the two ends. CDR3 size: 13 residues. The CDR3 here is CASSRTAYEKLFF. The CDR3 DNA is TGTGCCAGCAGCCGCACAGCTTATGAAAAACTGTTTTTT.